The 11 T cell receptor beta chains in this list originate from one sample, sequenced in a study of PD-1 blockade in classical Hodgkin lymphoma. This table comes from immunoSEQ multiplex PCR, and its TCRdb copy is limited to in-frame clones, with some not included. The table has about 110,000 clones, 89% seen once. Relapse was seen in all patients after autologous stem cell transplantation, and brentuximab vedotin exposure was variable. The material sequenced was peripheral blood mononuclear cells (PBMCs), taken before the second cycle of nivolumab. All receptors derive from a human donor with classical Hodgkin lymphoma.

V usage is TRBV30 and J usage is TRBJ1-3; 10 bases align to TRBD1. The CDR3 is made up of 13 amino acids. After removal of 7 bases from V and 4 bases from J, the junction contained 4 bases not matched to a gene. CDR1 and CDR2 from the germline V gene are GTSNPN and SVGIG (reference sequence). The CDR3 loop is CASDRGPGNTIYF. The CDR3 nucleotides read TGTGCCTCCGACAGGGGGCCAGGAAACACCATATATTTT.

J is TRBJ2-3 and V is TRBV6-5, with 9 positions matching TRBD2. Germline lookup yields CDR1 MNHEY and CDR2 SVGAGI. The CDR3 consists of 13 residues. Germline trimming cut 11 bases from V and 5 bases from J; bases unmatched to any gene: 8. CDR3 DNA: TGTGCCGTAAAGCGGGAGGTTGGAGATACGCAGTATTTT. It specifies CAVKREVGDTQYF.

J is TRBJ2-5 and V is TRBV7-6; D gene ambiguous. V was cut by 5 bases and J by 5 bases, with 15 bases left in between. Per the germline V gene, CDR1 is SGHVS and CDR2 is FNYEAQ. This CDR3 is built from 14 residues. The CDR3 DNA follows: TGTGCCAGCAGCCCCGGGTCTCAAAGGGAGACCCAGTACTTC. Translated: CASSPGSQRETQYF.

The rearrangement links TRBV6-5 to TRBJ1-2; D is uncertain. The CDR3 has 15 residues. Trimming took off 6 bases at V and 4 bases at J, with 18 bases between the two ends. CDR1 is MNHEY, CDR2 SVGAGI, per germline. The CDR3 spells CASRRNRRSSYGYTF. The DNA of the CDR3 is TGTGCCAGCAGGAGGAACCGAAGGTCCTCCTATGGCTACACCTTC.

This clone was detected only once. V gene TRBV29-1 combines with J gene TRBJ2-7; 10 nucleotides match TRBD2. V lost 2 bases to trimming and J lost 3 bases; unmatched junction nucleotides: 4. Germline V gives CDR1 SQVTM, CDR2 ANQGSEA. This CDR3 spans 14 amino acids. The CDR3 DNA sequence: TGCAGCGTTGAAAGGGCTAGCGGGAGCTACGAGCAGTACTTC. Translation gives CSVERASGSYEQYF.

The rearrangement links TRBV5-6 to TRBJ2-7, with a possible D match to TRBD1 (6 bases). V was cut by 0 bases and J by 2 bases, with 18 bases left in between. Per germline, CDR1 SGHDT and CDR2 YYEEEE. The CDR3 loop spans 17 amino acids. The CDR3, as DNA: TGTGCCAGCAGCTTGGAGGGGGACGGCAGGAGCACCTACGAGCAGTACTTC. Protein sequence: CASSLEGDGRSTYEQYF.

This chain uses TRBV5-1 with TRBJ2-7, with D possibly TRBD2 on 5 matching bases. This CDR3 region has 14 residues. Germline values: CDR1 SGHRS, CDR2 YFSETQ. The V end was cut by 0 bases, the J end by 5 bases, with 12 bases between. The CDR3 spells CASSLVPGLHEQYF. For the CDR3, the DNA is TGCGCCAGCAGCTTGGTTCCAGGACTCCACGAGCAGTACTTC.

This clone was recorded once. The chain joins TRBV4-2 to TRBJ1-3; D is undetermined. The CDR3 length is 19 residues. Between the trimmed V and J ends, which lost 2 bases and 5 bases, there was a span of 25 bases. Germline V gene sequence: CDR1 LGHNA, CDR2 YNFKEQ. CDR3: CASSQYGVPKSDGRNTIYF. CDR3 bases: TGTGCCAGCAGCCAATACGGGGTCCCCAAATCCGACGGCCGAAACACCATATATTTT.

The J gene is TRBJ2-4, the V gene TRBV27, with TRBD2 matching over 7 bases. CDR1 and CDR2 (germline): MNHEY, SMNVEV (reference sequence). The CDR3 totals 13 residues. The V gene end was trimmed by 2 bases and the J gene end by 6 bases; junction bases not matched to a gene: 1. DNA for the CDR3: TGTGCCAGCAGTTTAGGGGGGGTAAACATTCAGTACTTC. Its protein is CASSLGGVNIQYF.

The CDR3 DNA reads as TGTGCCAGCAGCCCCAGGCGAGTCAGGGGCACGAACACTGAAGCTTTCTTT. It yields the protein CASSPRRVRGTNTEAFF. This rearrangement joins TRBV7-2 to TRBJ1-1; D is possibly TRBD1 (6 bases). This CDR3 region has 17 residues. Trimming removed 5 bases from V and 1 base from J, with 20 bases in between. Germline-derived CDR1 and CDR2 are SGHTA and FQGNSA.

The J gene is TRBJ1-2, the V gene TRBV18, with a weak D call TRBD1 (6 bases). This CDR3 comprises 15 residues. Germline values: CDR1 KGHSH, CDR2 LQKENI. Trimming removed 3 bases at V and 4 bases at J, with 15 bases between. The CDR3 bases are TGTGCCAGCTCACCCGAGACAGGCAGCGCCTATGGCTACACCTTC. Translating gives CASSPETGSAYGYTF.